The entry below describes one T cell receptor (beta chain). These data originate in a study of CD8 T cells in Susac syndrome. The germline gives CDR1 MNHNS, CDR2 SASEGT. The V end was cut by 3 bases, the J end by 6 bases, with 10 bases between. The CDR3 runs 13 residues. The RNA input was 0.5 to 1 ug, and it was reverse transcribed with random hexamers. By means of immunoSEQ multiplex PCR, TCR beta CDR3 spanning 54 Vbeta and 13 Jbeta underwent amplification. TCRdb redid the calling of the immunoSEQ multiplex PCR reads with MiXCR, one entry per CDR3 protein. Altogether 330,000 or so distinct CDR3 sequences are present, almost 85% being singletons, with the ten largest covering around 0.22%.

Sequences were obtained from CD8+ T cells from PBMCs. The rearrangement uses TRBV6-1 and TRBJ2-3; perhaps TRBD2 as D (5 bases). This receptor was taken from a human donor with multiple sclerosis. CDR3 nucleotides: TGTGCCAGCAGTGAGAGGGTCCGGGATACGCAGTATTTT. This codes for CASSERVRDTQYF.